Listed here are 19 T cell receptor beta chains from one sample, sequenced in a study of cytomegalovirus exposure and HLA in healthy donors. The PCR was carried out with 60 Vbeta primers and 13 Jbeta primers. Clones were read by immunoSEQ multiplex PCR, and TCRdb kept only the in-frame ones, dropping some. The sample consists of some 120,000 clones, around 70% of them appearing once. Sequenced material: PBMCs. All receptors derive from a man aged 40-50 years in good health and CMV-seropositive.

This chain's CDR3 is CASSDPAAGAEAFF. The CDR3 coding sequence is TGTGCCAGCAGTGATCCCGCGGCGGGGGCTGAAGCTTTCTTT. The V gene is TRBV6-5, the J gene TRBJ1-1, with a weak D call TRBD1 (5 bases). The V gene lost 5 bases and the J gene lost 6 bases, with 16 bases spanning the gap. Per the germline V gene, CDR1 is MNHEY and CDR2 is SVGAGI. The CDR3 extends over 14 amino acids.

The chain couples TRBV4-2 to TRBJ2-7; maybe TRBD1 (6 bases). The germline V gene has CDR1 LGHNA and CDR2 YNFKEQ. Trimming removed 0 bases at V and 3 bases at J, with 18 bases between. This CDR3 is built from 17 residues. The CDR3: CASSQDIGQTMYYEQYF. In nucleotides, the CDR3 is TGTGCCAGCAGCCAAGATATAGGACAGACGATGTACTACGAGCAGTACTTC.

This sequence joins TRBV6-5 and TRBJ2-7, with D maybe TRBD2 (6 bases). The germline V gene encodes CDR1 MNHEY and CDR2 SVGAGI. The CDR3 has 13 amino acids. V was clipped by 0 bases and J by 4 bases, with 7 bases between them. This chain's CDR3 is CASSYSGTYEQYF. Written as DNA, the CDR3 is TGTGCCAGCAGTTACTCCGGGACTTACGAGCAGTACTTC.

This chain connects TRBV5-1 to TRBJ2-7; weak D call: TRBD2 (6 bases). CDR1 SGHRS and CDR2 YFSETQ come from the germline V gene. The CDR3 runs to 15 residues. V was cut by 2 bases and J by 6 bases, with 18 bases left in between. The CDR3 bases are TGCGCCAGCAGCTTCGACCCTTGGGGGGATCGCGAGCAGTACTTC. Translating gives CASSFDPWGDREQYF. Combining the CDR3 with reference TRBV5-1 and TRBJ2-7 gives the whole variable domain KAGVTQTPRYLIKTRGQQVTLSCSPISGHRSVSWYQQTPGQGLQFLFEYFSETQRNKGNFPGRFSGRQFSNSRSEMNVSTLELGDSALYLCASSFDPWGDREQYFGPGTRLTVT.

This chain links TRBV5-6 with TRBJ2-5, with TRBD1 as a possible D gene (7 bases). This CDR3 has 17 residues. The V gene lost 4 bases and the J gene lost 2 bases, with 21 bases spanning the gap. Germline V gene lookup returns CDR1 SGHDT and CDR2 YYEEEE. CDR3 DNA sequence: TGTGCCAGCAGCACGGACAGGTATGGAGGGTTTCAAGAGACCCAGTACTTC. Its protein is CASSTDRYGGFQETQYF. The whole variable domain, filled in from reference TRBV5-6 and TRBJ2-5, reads DAGVTQSPTHLIKTRGQQVTLRCSPKSGHDTVSWYQQALGQGPQFIFQYYEEEERQRGNFPDRFSGHQFPNYSSELNVNALLLGDSALYLCASSTDRYGGFQETQYFGPGTRLLVL.

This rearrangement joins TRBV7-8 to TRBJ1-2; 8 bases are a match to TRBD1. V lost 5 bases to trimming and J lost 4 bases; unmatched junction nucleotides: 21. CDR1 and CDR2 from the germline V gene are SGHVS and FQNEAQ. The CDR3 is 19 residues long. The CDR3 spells CASSPLVTGQARGSYGYTF. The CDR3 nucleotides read TGTGCCAGCAGCCCCCTGGTTACGGGACAGGCCAGGGGATCCTATGGCTACACCTTC.

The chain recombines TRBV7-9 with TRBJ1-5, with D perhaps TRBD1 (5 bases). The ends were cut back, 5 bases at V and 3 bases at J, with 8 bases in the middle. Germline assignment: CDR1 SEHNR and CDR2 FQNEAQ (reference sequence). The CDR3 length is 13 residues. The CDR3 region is CASSVTVNQPQHF. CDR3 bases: TGTGCCAGCAGCGTGACAGTCAATCAGCCCCAGCATTTT.

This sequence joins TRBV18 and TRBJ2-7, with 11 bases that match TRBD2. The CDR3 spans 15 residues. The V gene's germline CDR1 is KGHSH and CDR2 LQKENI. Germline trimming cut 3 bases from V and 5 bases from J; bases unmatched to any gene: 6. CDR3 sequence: CASSPPLLAGDEQYF. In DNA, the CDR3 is TGTGCCAGCTCACCCCCGCTACTAGCGGGAGACGAGCAGTACTTC. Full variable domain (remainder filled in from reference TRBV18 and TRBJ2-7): NAGVMQNPRHLVRRRGQEARLRCSPMKGHSHVYWYRQLPEEGLKFMVYLQKENIIDESGMPKERFSAEFPKEGPSILRIQQVVRGDSAAYFCASSPPLLAGDEQYFGPGTRLTVT.

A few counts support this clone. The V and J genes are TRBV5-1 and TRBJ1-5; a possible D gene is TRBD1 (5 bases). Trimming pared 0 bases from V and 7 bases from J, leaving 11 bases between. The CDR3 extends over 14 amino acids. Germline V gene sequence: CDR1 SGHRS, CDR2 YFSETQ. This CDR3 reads CASSLDTQGQPQHF. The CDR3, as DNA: TGCGCCAGCAGCTTGGACACGCAGGGCCAGCCCCAGCATTTT.

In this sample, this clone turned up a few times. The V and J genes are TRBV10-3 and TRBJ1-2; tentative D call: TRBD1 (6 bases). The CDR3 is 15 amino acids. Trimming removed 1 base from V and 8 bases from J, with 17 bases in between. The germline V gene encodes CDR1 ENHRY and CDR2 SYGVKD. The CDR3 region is CAISEWDIPGGGYTF. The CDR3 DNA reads TGTGCCATCAGTGAGTGGGACATACCCGGTGGAGGCTACACCTTC.

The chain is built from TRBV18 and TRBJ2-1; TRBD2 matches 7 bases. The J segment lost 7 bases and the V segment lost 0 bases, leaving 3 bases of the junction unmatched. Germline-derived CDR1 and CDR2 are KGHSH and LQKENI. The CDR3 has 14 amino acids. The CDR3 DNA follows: TGTGCCAGCTCACCACCGGGAGGGCGGAATGAGCAGTTCTTC. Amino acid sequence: CASSPPGGRNEQFF.

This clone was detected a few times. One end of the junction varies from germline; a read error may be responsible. The DNA for the CDR3 is TGTTCCAGCACCGATGGGAGTATGAGGACTGAAGCTTTCTTT. Translated: CSSTDGSMRTEAFF. The J gene is TRBJ1-1, the V gene TRBV7-9, with D unresolved. Germline loops: CDR1 SEHNR, CDR2 FQNEAQ (reference sequence). The CDR3 has 14 residues.

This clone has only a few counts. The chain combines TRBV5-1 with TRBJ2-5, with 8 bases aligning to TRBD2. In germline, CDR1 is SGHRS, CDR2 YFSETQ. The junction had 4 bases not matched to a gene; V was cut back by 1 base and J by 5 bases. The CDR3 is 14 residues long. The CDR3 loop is CASSLRGGRETQYF. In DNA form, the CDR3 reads TGCGCCAGCAGCTTGCGGGGGGGGCGTGAGACCCAGTACTTC.

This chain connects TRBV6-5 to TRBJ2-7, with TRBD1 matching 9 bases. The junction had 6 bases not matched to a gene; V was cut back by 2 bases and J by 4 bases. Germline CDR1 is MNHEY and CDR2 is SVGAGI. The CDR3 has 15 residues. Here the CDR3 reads CASSYAEGQGYEQYF. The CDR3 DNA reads TGTGCCAGCAGTTACGCGGAAGGACAGGGGTACGAGCAGTACTTC.

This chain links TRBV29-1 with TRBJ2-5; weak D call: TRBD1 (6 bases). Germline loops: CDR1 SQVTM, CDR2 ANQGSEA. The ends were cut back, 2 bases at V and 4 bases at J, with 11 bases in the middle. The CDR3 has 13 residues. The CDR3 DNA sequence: TGCAGCGTTGAAATAACAGGGCTAGAGACCCAGTACTTC. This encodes CSVEITGLETQYF.

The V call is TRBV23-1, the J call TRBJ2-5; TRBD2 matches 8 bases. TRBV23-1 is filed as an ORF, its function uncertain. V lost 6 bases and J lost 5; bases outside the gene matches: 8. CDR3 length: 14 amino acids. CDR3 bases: TGCGCCAGCAGCGAGCGGGGGCCCAGGGAGACCCAGTACTTC. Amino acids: CASSERGPRETQYF.

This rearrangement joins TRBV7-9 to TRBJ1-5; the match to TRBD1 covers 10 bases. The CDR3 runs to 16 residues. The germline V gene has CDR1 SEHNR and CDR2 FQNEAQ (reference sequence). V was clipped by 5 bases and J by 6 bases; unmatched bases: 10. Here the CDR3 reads CASSPEPGQGSQPQHF. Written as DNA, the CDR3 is TGTGCCAGCAGCCCGGAGCCGGGACAGGGGTCTCAGCCCCAGCATTTT. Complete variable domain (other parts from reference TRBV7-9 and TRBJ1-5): DTGVSQNPRHKITKRGQNVTFRCDPISEHNRLYWYRQTLGQGPEFLTYFQNEAQLEKSRLLSDRFSAERPKGSFSTLEIQRTEQGDSAMYLCASSPEPGQGSQPQHFGDGTRLSIL.

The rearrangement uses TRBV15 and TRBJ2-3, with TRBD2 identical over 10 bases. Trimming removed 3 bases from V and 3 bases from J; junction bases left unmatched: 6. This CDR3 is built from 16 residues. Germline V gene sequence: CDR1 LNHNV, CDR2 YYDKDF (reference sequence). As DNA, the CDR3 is TGTGCCACCAGCAGGTTGGAGCGGGGGGGAACAGATACGCAGTATTTT. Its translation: CATSRLERGGTDTQYF.

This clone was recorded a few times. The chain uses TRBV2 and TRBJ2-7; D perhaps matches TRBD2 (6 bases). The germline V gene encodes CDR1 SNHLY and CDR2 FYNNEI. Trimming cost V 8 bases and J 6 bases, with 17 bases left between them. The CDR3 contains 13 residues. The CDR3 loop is CASSYGTGTEQYF. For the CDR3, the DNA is TGTGCCAGCTCATACGGGACTGGAACCGAGCAGTACTTC.